The present T cell receptor beta chain was sequenced within a study of T cells in Graves' hyperthyroidism and ophthalmopathy. Across 18 months, stable Graves' hyperthyroidism was marked by no progression to ophthalmopathy. The CDR3 consists of 14 residues. Germline V gives CDR1 SEHNR, CDR2 FQNEAQ (reference sequence). V was shortened by 4 bases and J by 5 bases, with 12 bases between the two germline ends. This clonotype occurred many times. What it recognizes is unknown. General study results and limits: Most thyroid clonotypes expanded above 0.001 were also detected in blood. Ophthalmopathy and stable hyperthyroidism were separated by a 13 V-J model. Before onset, by a median of around six months, the model predicted ophthalmopathy.

TCR beta CDR3 sequences were amplified from RNA transcripts. The HTBI primer set was used in a first-round RT-PCR of the TCR CDR3. TCRdb called the multiplex PCR reads again in MiXCR, with one record for every CDR3 protein. Altogether a few hundred thousand distinct CDR3 sequences are present, less than 15% being singletons, with the ten largest covering roughly 14%. The sequencing sample was made of blood. This TCR was recovered from a woman aged 40 to 55 with Graves' hyperthyroidism. The chain joins TRBV7-9 to TRBJ2-1; maybe TRBD1 (6 bases). The DNA for the CDR3 is TGTGCCAGCAGCTCCGGGACACTGAACAATGAGCAGTTCTTC. Translated: CASSSGTLNNEQFF.